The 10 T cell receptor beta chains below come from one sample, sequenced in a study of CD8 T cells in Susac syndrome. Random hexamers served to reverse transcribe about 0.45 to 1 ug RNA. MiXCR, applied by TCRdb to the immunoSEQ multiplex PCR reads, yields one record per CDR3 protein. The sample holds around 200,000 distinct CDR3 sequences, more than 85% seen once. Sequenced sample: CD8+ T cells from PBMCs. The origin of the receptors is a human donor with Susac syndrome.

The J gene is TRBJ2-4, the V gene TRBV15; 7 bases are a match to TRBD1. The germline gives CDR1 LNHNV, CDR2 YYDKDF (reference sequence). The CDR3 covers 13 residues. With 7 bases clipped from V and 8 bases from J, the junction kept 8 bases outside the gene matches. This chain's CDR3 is CATNSDREDIQYF. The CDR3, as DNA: TGTGCCACCAACTCAGACAGGGAAGACATTCAGTACTTC.

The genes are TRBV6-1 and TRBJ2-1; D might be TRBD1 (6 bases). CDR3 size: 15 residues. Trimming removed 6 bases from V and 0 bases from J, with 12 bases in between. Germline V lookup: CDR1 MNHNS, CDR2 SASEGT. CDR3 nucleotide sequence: TGTGCCAGCAGCGAGGACAGCTTCTCCTACAATGAGCAGTTCTTC. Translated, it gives CASSEDSFSYNEQFF.

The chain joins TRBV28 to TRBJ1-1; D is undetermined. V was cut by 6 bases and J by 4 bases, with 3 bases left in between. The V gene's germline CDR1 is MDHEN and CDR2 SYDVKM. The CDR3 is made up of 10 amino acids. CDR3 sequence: CASRFTEAFF. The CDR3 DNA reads TGTGCCAGCAGGTTCACTGAAGCTTTCTTT.

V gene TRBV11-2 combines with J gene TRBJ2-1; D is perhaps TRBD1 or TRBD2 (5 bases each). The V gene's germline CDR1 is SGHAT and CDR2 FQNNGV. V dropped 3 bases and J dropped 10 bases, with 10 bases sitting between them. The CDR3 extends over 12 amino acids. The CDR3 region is CASSLGVWEQFF. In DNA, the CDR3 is TGTGCCAGCAGCTTGGGGGTCTGGGAGCAGTTCTTC. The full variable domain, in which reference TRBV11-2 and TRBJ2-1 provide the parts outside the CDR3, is EAGVAQSPRYKIIEKRQSVAFWCNPISGHATLYWYQQILGQGPKLLIQFQNNGVVDDSQLPKDRFSAERLKGVDSTLKIQPAKLEDSAVYLCASSLGVWEQFFGPGTRLTVL.

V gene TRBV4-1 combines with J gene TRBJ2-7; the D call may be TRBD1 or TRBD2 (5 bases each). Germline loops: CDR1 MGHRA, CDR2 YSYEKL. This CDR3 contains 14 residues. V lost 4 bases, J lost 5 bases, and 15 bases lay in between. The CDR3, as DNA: TGCGCCAGCAGCCGGGGACCGACAAGTGACGAGCAGTACTTC. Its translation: CASSRGPTSDEQYF.

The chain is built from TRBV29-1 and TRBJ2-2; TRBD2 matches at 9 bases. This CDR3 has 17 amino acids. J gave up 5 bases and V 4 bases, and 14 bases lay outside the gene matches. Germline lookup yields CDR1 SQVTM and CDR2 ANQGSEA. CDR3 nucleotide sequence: TGCAGCGTTGTATTGATGACTAGCGGATTAGGGACCGGGGAGCTGTTTTTT. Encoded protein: CSVVLMTSGLGTGELFF.

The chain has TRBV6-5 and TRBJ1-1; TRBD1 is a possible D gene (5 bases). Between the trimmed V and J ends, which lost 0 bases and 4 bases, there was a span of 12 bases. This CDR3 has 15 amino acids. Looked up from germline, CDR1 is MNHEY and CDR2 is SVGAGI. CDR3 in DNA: TGTGCCAGCAGTTACTCATCCGGGGCGGCCACTGAAGCTTTCTTT. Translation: CASSYSSGAATEAFF.

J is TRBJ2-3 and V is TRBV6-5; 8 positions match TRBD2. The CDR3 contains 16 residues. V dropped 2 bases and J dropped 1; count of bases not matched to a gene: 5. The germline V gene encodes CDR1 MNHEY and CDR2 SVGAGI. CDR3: CASSYKRGPRTDTQYF. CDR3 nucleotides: TGTGCCAGCAGTTACAAGCGGGGGCCCCGCACAGATACGCAGTATTTT.

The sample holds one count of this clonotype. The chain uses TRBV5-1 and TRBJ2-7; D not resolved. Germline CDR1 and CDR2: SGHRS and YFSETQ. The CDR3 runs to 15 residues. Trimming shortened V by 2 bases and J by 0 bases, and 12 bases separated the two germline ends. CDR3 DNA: TGCGCCAGCAGCTTATCTGCAGGAAGCTCCTACGAGCAGTACTTC. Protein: CASSLSAGSSYEQYF.

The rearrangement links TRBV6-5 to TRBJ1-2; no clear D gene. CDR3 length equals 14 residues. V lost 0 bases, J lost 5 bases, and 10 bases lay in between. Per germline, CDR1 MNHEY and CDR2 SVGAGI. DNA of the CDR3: TGTGCCAGCAGTTACTCGAAGGGAAAGTATGGCTACACCTTC. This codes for CASSYSKGKYGYTF.